These T cell receptor beta chains were read from a single sample in a study of blood T cell repertoires in COVID-19. The method was immunoSEQ multiplex PCR; TCRdb's version includes in-frame clones alone and lacks a portion of them. The sample lists 55,000 to 85,000 clones; roughly 86% were seen once. Sequences were obtained from peripheral blood. Every receptor here comes from a woman aged 70 to 79 with acute or convalescent COVID-19. Each CDR3 is given with its conserved first and last residue. The D gene is left open where the match is weak. Size is omitted from some rows. Given values are once, few, many or a class for expanded clones.

clone_size	v_call	d_call	j_call	cdr3_aa	cdr3_nt
NA	TRBV5-5	TRBD2	TRBJ2-2	CASSLRAGVASDTGELFF	TGTGCCAGCAGCTTGAGAGCGGGAGTGGCCTCAGACACCGGGGAGCTGTTTTTT
NA	TRBV30	NA	TRBJ1-5	CAWTVGGSNQPQHF	TGTGCCTGGACGGTGGGGGGAAGCAATCAGCCCCAGCATTTT
NA	TRBV10-3	TRBD2	TRBJ2-1	CAISESLASGDNEQFF	TGTGCCATCAGTGAGTCGCTGGCTAGCGGGGACAATGAGCAGTTCTTC
once	TRBV11-3	NA	TRBJ2-1	CASSYGPNNEQFF	TGTGCCAGCAGCTATGGGCCTAACAATGAGCAGTTCTTC
NA	TRBV3-1/TRBV3-2	TRBD1	TRBJ1-2	CASSQPGQGTYGYTF	TGTGCCAGCAGCCAACCGGGACAGGGGACTTATGGCTACACCTTC
NA	TRBV18	NA	TRBJ2-1	CASSPTIVPGFNEQFF	TGTGCCAGCTCACCAACAATAGTCCCAGGGTTCAATGAGCAGTTCTTC
NA	TRBV3-1/TRBV3-2	NA	TRBJ1-6	CASSQDLSKSSPLHF	TGTGCCAGCAGCCAAGATTTAAGCAAAAGTTCACCCCTCCACTTT
NA	TRBV4-1	TRBD2	TRBJ2-7	CASSQGPGLAYEQYF	TGCGCCAGCAGCCAGGGGCCGGGACTAGCCTACGAGCAGTACTTC
NA	TRBV24-1	TRBD1	TRBJ1-2	CATSDYGQGYGYTF	TGTGCCACCAGTGATTACGGACAGGGGTATGGCTACACCTTC
NA	TRBV29-1	TRBD2	TRBJ2-3	CSVEVVAGDTQYF	TGCAGCGTTGAAGTGGTAGCGGGGGATACGCAGTATTTT
few	TRBV30	TRBD1	TRBJ1-2	CAWSPGGTAAGYGYTF	TGTGCCTGGAGTCCGGGCGGGACAGCGGCAGGCTATGGCTACACCTTC
NA	TRBV18	NA	TRBJ1-1	CASSPERGGITEAFF	TGTGCCAGCTCACCAGAGAGGGGGGGCATCACTGAAGCTTTCTTT
NA	TRBV2	NA	TRBJ2-3	CASQESIQDTQYF	TGTGCCAGCCAGGAAAGTATCCAAGATACGCAGTATTTT